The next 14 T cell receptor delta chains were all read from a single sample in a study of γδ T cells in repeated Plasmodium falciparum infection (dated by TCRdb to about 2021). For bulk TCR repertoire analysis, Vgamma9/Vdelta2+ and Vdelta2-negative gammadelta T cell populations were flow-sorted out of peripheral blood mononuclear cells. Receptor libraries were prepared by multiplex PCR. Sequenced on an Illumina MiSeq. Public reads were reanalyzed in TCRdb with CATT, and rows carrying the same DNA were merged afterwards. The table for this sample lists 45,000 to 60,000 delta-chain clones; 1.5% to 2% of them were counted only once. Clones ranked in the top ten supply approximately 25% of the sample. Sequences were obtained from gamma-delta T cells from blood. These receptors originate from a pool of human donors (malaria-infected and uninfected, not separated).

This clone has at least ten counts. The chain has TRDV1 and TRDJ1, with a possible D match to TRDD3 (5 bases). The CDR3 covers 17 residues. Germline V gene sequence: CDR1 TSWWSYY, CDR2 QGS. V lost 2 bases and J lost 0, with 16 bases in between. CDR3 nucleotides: TGTGCTCTTGGGGAAAGGTACGGGGGCTGGTACACCGATAAACTCATCTTT. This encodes CALGERYGGWYTDKLIF.

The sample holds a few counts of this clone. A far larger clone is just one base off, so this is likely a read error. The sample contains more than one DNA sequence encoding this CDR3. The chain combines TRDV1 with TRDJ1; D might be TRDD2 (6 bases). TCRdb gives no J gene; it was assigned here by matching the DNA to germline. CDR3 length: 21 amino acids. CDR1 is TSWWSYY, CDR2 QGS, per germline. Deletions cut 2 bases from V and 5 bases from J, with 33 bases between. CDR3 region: CALGEKVPYFLLGPSGDKLIF. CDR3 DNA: TGTGCTCTTGGGGAAAAAGTCCCCTACTTCCTTCTTGGTCCCTCGGGGGATAAACTCATCTTT.

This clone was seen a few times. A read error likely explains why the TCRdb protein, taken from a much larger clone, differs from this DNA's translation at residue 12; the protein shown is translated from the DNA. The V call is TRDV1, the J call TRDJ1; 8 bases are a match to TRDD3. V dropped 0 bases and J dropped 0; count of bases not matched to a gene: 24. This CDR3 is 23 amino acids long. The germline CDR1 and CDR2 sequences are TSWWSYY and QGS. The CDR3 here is CALGELVVPTDRGIILDTDKLIF. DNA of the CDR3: TGTGCTCTTGGGGAACTAGTTGTGCCTACCGACCGGGGGATAATTCTTGACACCGATAAACTCATCTTT.

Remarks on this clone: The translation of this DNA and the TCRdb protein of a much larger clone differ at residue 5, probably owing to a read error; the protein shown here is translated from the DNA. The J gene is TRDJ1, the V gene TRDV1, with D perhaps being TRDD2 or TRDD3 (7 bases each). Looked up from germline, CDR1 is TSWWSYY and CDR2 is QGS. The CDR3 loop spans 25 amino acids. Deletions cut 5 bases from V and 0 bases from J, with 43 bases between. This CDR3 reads CALGKPFLTLYPYWGYWRYTDKLIF. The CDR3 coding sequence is TGTGCTCTTGGGAAACCCTTCCTTACCTTATACCCATACTGGGGATATTGGAGGTACACCGATAAACTCATCTTT.

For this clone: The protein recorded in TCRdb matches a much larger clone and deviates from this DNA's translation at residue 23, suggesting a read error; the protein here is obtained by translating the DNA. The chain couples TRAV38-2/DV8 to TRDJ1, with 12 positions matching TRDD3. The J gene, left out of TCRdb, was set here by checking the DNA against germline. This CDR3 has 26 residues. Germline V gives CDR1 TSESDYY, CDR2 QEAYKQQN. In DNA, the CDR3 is TGTGCTTATACGGGGCCGCCCTCCACTCAGCCCCGTACTGGGGGATACCATACGACGGGTCCCGATAGACTCATCTTT. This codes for CAYTGPPSTQPRTGGYHTTGPDRLIF.

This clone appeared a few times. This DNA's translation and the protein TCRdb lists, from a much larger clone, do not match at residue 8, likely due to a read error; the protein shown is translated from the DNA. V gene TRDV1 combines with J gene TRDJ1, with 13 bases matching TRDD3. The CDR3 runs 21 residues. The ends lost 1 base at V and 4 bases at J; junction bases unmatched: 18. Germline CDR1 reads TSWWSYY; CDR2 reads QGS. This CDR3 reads CALGEQSHRVLGDTRIDKLIF. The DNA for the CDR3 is TGTGCTCTTGGGGAACAATCCCACCGAGTACTGGGGGATACGCGTATCGATAAACTCATCTTT.

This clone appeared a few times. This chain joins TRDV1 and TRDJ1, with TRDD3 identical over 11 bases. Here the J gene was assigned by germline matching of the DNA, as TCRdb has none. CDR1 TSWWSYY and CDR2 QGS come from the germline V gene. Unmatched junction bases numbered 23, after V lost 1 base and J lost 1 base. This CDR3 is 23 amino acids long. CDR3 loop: CALGEPRPPLVLGDNGGTDKLIF. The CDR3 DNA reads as TGTGCTCTTGGGGAACCCCGGCCTCCCTTGGTACTGGGGGATAACGGAGGCACCGATAAACTCATCTTT.

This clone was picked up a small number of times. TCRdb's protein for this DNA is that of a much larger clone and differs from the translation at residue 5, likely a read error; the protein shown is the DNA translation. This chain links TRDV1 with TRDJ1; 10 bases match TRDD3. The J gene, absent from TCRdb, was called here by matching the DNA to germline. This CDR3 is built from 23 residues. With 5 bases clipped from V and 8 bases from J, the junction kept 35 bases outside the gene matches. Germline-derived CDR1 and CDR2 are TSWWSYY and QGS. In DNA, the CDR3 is TGTGCTCTTGGGAAACCTTCCTCTATCGTTGTAGATTTGTGGGGGATACACGTGGCAAAACTCATCTTT. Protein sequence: CALGKPSSIVVDLWGIHVAKLIF.

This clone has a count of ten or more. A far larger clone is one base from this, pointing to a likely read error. For the CDR3, the DNA is TGTGCTCTTGGGAAGTTCCTCTGGGGGATACGCGGGGTTATTTACACCGATAAACTCACCTTT. This encodes CALGKFLWGIRGVIYTDKLTF. The genes are TRDV1 and TRDJ1; the match to TRDD3 covers 12 bases. CDR1 and CDR2 (germline): TSWWSYY, QGS. This CDR3 contains 21 residues.

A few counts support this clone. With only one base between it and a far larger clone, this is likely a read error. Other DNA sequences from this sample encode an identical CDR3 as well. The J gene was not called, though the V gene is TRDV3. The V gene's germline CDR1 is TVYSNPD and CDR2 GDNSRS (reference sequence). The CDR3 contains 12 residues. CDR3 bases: TGTGCCTTTTGCTCGGATACCGATAAGCTCATCTTT. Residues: CAFCSDTDKLIF.

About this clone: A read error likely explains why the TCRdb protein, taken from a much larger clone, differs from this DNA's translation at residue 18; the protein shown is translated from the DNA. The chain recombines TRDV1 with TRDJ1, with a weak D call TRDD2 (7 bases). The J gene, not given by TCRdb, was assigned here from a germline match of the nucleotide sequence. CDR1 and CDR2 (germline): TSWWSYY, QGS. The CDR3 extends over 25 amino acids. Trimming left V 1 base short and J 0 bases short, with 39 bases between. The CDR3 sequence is CALGEPHFLRGSLRWGAAYTDKLIF. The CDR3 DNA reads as TGTGCTCTTGGGGAACCTCATTTCCTACGGGGTTCGTTACGCTGGGGAGCCGCCTACACCGATAAACTCATCTTT.

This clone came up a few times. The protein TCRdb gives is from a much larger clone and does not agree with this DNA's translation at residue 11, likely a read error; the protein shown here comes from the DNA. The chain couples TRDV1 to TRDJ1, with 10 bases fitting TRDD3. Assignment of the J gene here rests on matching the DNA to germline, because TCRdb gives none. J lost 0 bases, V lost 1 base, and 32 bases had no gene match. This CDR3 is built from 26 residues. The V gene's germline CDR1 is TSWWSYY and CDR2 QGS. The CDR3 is CALGERTIVLLMRGGYAVLYTDKLIF. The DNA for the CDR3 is TGTGCTCTTGGGGAACGAACGATTGTCCTACTGATGAGAGGGGGATACGCCGTTTTATACACCGATAAACTCATCTTT.

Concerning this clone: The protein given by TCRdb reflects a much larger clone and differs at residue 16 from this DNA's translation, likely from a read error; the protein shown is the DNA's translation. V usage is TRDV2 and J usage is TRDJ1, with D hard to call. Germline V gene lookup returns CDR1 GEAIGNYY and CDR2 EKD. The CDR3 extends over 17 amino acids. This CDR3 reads CACDTVASDPYTDKLTF. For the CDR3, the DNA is TGTGCCTGTGACACCGTCGCCAGTGACCCGTACACCGATAAACTCACCTTT.

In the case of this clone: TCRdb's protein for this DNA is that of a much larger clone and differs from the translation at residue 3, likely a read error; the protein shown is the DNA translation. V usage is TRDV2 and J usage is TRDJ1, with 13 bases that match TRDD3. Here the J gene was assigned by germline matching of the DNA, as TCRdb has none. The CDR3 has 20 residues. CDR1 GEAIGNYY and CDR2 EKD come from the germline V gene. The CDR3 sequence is CASDTLQLGDTDSYTDKLIF. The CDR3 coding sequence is TGTGCCAGTGACACCCTCCAACTGGGGGATACGGATTCGTACACCGATAAACTCATCTTT.